This TCR beta chain appears in the sequencing data of a study of beta chain features in type 1 diabetes. Germline values: CDR1 SEHNR, CDR2 FQNEAQ (reference sequence). V lost 1 base, J lost 3 bases, and 15 bases lay in between. This CDR3 is built from 17 residues. Broader study findings: Possible PCR preference for shorter templates applied equally to patients and controls. The cDNA sequencing approach could over-represent high-TCR-expressing cells. When Type 1 diabetes patients were examined, their TCRB CDR3s proved moderately but significantly shorter in all four CD4+ subsets.

Averaging about 100 mL, one heparinised blood draw was given by each donor. This clone has more than one count but fewer than ten. Its antigen is as yet unknown. The study reverse transcribed the entire isolated RNA, so it sequenced expressed TCRB transcripts. Using immunoSEQ multiplex PCR, the repertoire was profiled, and TCRdb retains in-frame clones only, with some absent. The sample holds roughly 350,000 clones, 11% seen once. Sequenced input: naive CD4+ T cells from blood. The receptor's source is a woman aged 30 to 39 in good health. This rearrangement joins TRBV7-9 to TRBJ2-2; weak D call: TRBD2 (5 bases). CDR3 sequence: CASSLGRVGADTGELFF. CDR3 DNA: TGTGCCAGCAGCTTAGGGAGAGTGGGAGCGGACACCGGGGAGCTGTTTTTT.